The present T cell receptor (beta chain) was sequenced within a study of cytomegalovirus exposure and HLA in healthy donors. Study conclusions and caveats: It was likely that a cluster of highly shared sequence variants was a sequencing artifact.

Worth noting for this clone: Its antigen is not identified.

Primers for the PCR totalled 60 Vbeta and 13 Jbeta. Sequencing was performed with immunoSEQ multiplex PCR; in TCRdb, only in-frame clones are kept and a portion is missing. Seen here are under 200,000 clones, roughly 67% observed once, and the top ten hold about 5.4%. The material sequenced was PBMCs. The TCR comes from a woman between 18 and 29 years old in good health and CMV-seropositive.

The CDR3 spells CAISESRQTPSSYEQYF. CDR3 bases: TGTGCCATCAGTGAGTCTAGACAGACACCGAGCTCCTACGAGCAGTACTTC. The genes are TRBV10-3 and TRBJ2-7; D is possibly TRBD1 (5 bases). Germline CDR1 and CDR2: ENHRY and SYGVKD. Trimming took off 0 bases at V and 0 bases at J, with 15 bases between the two ends. This CDR3 is built from 17 residues.